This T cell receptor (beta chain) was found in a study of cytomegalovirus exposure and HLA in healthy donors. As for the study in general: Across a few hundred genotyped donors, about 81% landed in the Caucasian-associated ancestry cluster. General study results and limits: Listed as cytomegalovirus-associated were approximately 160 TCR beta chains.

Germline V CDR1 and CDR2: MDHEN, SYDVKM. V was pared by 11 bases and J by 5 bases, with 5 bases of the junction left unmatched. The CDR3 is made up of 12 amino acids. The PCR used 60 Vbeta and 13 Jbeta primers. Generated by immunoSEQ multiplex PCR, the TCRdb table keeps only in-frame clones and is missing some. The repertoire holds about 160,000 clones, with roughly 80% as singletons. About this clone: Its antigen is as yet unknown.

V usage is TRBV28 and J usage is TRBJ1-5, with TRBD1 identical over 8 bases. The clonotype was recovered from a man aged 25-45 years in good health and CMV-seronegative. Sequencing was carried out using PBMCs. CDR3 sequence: CAGQGGDQPQHF. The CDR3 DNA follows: TGTGCCGGACAGGGAGGGGATCAGCCCCAGCATTTT. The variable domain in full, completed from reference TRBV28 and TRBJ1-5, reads DVKVTQSSRYLVKRTGEKVFLECVQDMDHENMFWYRQDPGLGLRLIYFSYDVKMKEKGDIPEGYSVSREKKERFSLILESASTNQTSMYLCAGQGGDQPQHFGDGTRLSIL.